The rows below give T cell receptor beta chains drawn from one sample of a study of molecular identifiers for immune sequencing clone quantification. One entry per CDR3 protein, called by TCRdb with MiXCR from the PCR reads. The sample has some 650,000 distinct CDR3 sequences, 15% to 20% seen once. The sequenced sample consisted of naive CD8+ T cells from blood, with Jurkat cell RNA spiked in. The receptors shown here come from a human donor in good health. Some libraries in this study had Jurkat cell RNA spiked in. Both conserved end residues are part of each CDR3. The D gene is left open where the match is weak. Size values are once, few and many counts, or a class for expanded clones, and some rows have none.

j_gene | abundance | d_gene | v_gene | CDR3aa | CDR3nt
TRBJ2-2 | NA | NA | TRBV2 | CASGGQRITTGELFF | TGTGCCAGCGGTGGGCAGAGAATTACCACCGGGGAGCTGTTTTTT
TRBJ2-7 | many | NA | TRBV5-1 | CASSLVSPGEQYF | TGCGCCAGCAGCTTGGTTTCTCCGGGCGAGCAGTACTTC
TRBJ1-5 | few | TRBD1 | TRBV7-9 | CASSRETGRSNQPQHF | TGTGCCAGCAGCCGTGAGACAGGGAGATCCAATCAGCCCCAGCATTTT
TRBJ1-1 | many | NA | TRBV10-2 | CASSELLPGRSTEAFF | TGCGCCAGCAGTGAGTTATTACCAGGGAGGAGCACTGAAGCTTTCTTT
TRBJ1-2 | few | TRBD1 | TRBV18 | CASSPGTGGGGYTF | TGTGCCAGCTCACCCGGGACAGGGGGCGGTGGCTACACCTTC
TRBJ2-1 | many | TRBD2 | TRBV4-3 | CASSQDGGVYNEQFF | TGCGCCAGCAGCCAAGATGGGGGGGTGTACAATGAGCAGTTCTTC
TRBJ1-2 | many | NA | TRBV5-6 | CASSPLGSAWTCTF | TGTGCCAGCAGCCCCCTGGGGTCAGCGTGGACGTGCACCTTC
TRBJ2-3 | NA | TRBD1 | TRBV12-3/TRBV12-4 | CASSSLWTGVDTQYF | TGTGCCAGCAGCTCCCTGTGGACAGGGGTAGATACGCAGTATTTT
TRBJ2-1 | many | TRBD2 | TRBV4-3 | CASSQEDSGGAHEQFF | TGCGCCAGCAGCCAAGAAGATAGCGGGGGGGCCCATGAGCAGTTCTTC
TRBJ2-7 | many | NA | TRBV6-5 | CASSYGAPPEEYF | TGTGCCAGCAGTTATGGCGCGCCCCCCGAGGAGTACTTC
TRBJ2-7 | few | NA | TRBV10-2 | CASGYLDSGEQYF | TGCGCCAGCGGATATTTAGATTCGGGCGAGCAGTACTTC
TRBJ2-1 | NA | NA | TRBV7-3 | CASSLGVLSNEQFF | TGTGCCAGCAGCTTAGGGGTCCTGAGCAATGAGCAGTTCTTC
TRBJ2-1 | many | NA | TRBV2 | CASRGVSGEQFF | TGTGCCAGCAGAGGGGTGTCTGGTGAGCAGTTCTTC
TRBJ2-5 | many | NA | TRBV7-2 | CASSLEASRGFETQYF | TGTGCCAGCAGCTTAGAGGCTAGCCGGGGTTTCGAGACCCAGTACTTC
TRBJ2-3 | many | TRBD1 | TRBV5-1 | CASSTGTGVDTQYF | TGCGCCAGCAGCACCGGGACAGGGGTCGATACGCAGTATTTT
TRBJ2-7 | few | NA | TRBV28 | CASRGWANSYEQYF | TGTGCCAGCAGGGGGTGGGCGAACTCCTACGAGCAGTACTTC
TRBJ2-5 | many | NA | TRBV4-3 | CASSQDRGKETQYF | TGCGCCAGCAGCCAAGACCGGGGAAAAGAGACCCAGTACTTC
TRBJ1-2 | many | NA | TRBV19 | CASSPPISGLDYTF | TGTGCCAGTAGCCCCCCCATTTCAGGTTTGGACTACACCTTC
TRBJ2-7 | many | NA | TRBV27 | CASSTKGTSSSYEQYF | TGTGCCAGCAGTACGAAGGGGACATCGAGCTCCTACGAGCAGTACTTC
TRBJ1-1 | few | NA | TRBV11-2 | CASSLVEGLGHNTEAFF | TGTGCCAGCAGCTTAGTTGAAGGGCTCGGGCACAACACTGAAGCTTTCTTT
TRBJ2-2 | NA | TRBD2 | TRBV7-2 | CASSLSLAGVNTGELFF | TGTGCCAGCAGCTTAAGCCTAGCGGGAGTTAACACCGGGGAGCTGTTTTTT
TRBJ2-3 | many | NA | TRBV11-2 | CASSLEKRSTDTQYF | TGTGCCAGCAGCTTAGAGAAGCGGAGCACAGATACGCAGTATTTT
TRBJ1-1 | many | NA | TRBV6-6 | CASSPPGATEAFF | TGTGCCAGCAGTCCCCCGGGGGCCACTGAAGCTTTCTTT
TRBJ2-2 | many | NA | TRBV20-1 | CSARDISGNTGELFF | TGCAGTGCTAGAGACATATCTGGGAACACCGGGGAGCTGTTTTTT
TRBJ2-1 | few | TRBD2 | TRBV2 | CASRGLGGAEQFF | TGTGCCAGCAGGGGACTAGGAGGTGCTGAGCAGTTCTTC
TRBJ1-1 | NA | NA | TRBV7-8 | CASSSPGDPLMNTEAFF | TGTGCCAGCAGCTCCCCAGGGGACCCTCTCATGAACACTGAAGCTTTCTTT
TRBJ1-1 | many | NA | TRBV4-3 | CASSQDLYIASNTEAFF | TGCGCCAGCAGCCAAGATTTGTATATAGCCTCGAACACTGAAGCTTTCTTT
TRBJ2-1 | NA | NA | TRBV7-6 | CASSFQGNKQFF | TGTGCCAGCAGCTTTCAGGGAAATAAGCAGTTCTTC
TRBJ2-2 | many | NA | TRBV7-9 | CASSETWTGELFF | TGTGCCAGCAGCGAAACATGGACCGGGGAGCTGTTTTTT
TRBJ2-3 | once | TRBD2 | TRBV10-2 | CASSEASGGDTQYF | TGCGCCAGCAGTGAGGCTAGCGGGGGGGATACGCAGTATTTT
TRBJ1-5 | many | NA | TRBV19 | CASSIVGSNQPQHF | TGTGCCAGTAGTATAGTAGGGAGCAATCAGCCCCAGCATTTT
TRBJ2-1 | NA | TRBD2 | TRBV10-1 | CASSPFLLAGDSKDEQFF | TGCGCCAGCAGTCCCTTTCTACTAGCGGGGGATTCGAAGGATGAGCAGTTCTTC
TRBJ2-1 | many | NA | TRBV24-1 | CATSEVGYNEQFF | TGTGCCACCAGTGAAGTTGGCTACAATGAGCAGTTCTTC
TRBJ1-4 | NA | NA | TRBV12-3/TRBV12-4 | CASSLSAGVGEKLFF | TGTGCCAGCAGTTTAAGTGCGGGAGTGGGTGAAAAACTGTTTTTT
TRBJ1-1 | NA | NA | TRBV30 | CAWSGGGATEAFF | TGTGCCTGGAGTGGGGGGGGGGCCACTGAAGCTTTCTTT
TRBJ2-5 | few | NA | TRBV5-1 | CASRSGQQVETQYF | TGCGCCAGCCGTTCGGGACAACAAGTAGAGACCCAGTACTTC
TRBJ2-5 | few | TRBD2 | TRBV5-6 | CASGAGGETQYF | TGTGCCAGTGGTGCGGGGGGTGAGACCCAGTACTTC
TRBJ2-2 | few | NA | TRBV29-1 | CSFDRSTGELFF | TGCAGTTTCGACAGGAGCACCGGGGAGCTGTTTTTT
TRBJ1-1 | many | NA | TRBV15 | CATSREFTGLTEAFF | TGTGCCACCAGCAGAGAATTTACAGGATTAACTGAAGCTTTCTTT
TRBJ2-7 | few | NA | TRBV6-2/TRBV6-3 | CASSYVGRADEQYF | TGTGCCAGCAGTTACGTTGGCAGGGCGGACGAGCAGTACTTC
TRBJ2-7 | few | TRBD2 | TRBV5-6 | CASSWGTSGPPAYEQYF | TGTGCCAGCAGCTGGGGGACTAGCGGGCCACCCGCGTACGAGCAGTACTTC
TRBJ2-1 | NA | NA | TRBV20-1 | CSARDKGHNEQFF | TGCAGTGCTAGAGATAAAGGACACAATGAGCAGTTCTTC
TRBJ1-2 | few | NA | TRBV19 | CATLGALHYGYTF | TGTGCCACCCTGGGCGCCCTGCACTATGGCTACACCTTC
TRBJ2-7 | many | NA | TRBV27 | CASSNSPQRRVSEQYF | TGTGCCAGCAGCAACTCCCCCCAACGAAGAGTTAGCGAGCAGTACTTC